The source of this TCR beta chain is a study of blood T cell repertoires in COVID-19. As for the study in general: The study drew acute and convalescent COVID-19 samples from the United States, Italy and Spain.

All enrollees were roughly 18 to 100 years old and from about 25 US areas. Clinical history reported by participants formed the basis on which cohorts were assigned. In the original analysis: Counts of nucleated cells, estimated from reference gene primer amplification, were obtained. Sequencing used immunoSEQ multiplex PCR; TCRdb keeps in-frame clones, though not all of them. That table supplies the V and J calls and clone size; D and trimming were determined from the DNA. The repertoire holds a few hundred thousand clones, with 85% to 90% as singletons. The sample consisted of PBMCs or T cells enriched from blood (not recorded which). This clonotype was obtained from a man aged 30 to 39 who had recovered from COVID-19.

The CDR3 nucleotides read TGTGCCGGTAGGGGCAGGGGCTACACTGAAGCTTTCTTT. As protein: CAGRGRGYTEAFF. The J gene is TRBJ1-1, the V gene TRBV2; TRBD1 might be the D (6 bases). V was pared by 11 bases and J by 3 bases, with 16 bases between. There are 13 residues in the CDR3. Germline values: CDR1 SNHLY, CDR2 FYNNEI.